What follows are 9 T cell receptor beta chains derived from one specimen sequenced in a study of lymphopenia after photon versus proton radiotherapy. Profiling relied on immunoSEQ multiplex PCR, and the TCRdb table lists in-frame clones only, not all of them. The data contain roughly 61,000 clones, about nine tenths of them seen just once; the ten biggest clones take up around 13%. The material was peripheral blood, obtained from a patient treated with proton-based radiotherapy. These receptors originate from a man aged 80 or over with esophageal cancer.

The V gene is TRBV19, the J gene TRBJ1-2; D uncertain. V lost 5 bases and J 7 bases, leaving 14 bases between the germline ends. Germline assignment: CDR1 LNHDA and CDR2 SQIVND (reference sequence). This CDR3 spans 13 amino acids. This CDR3 is CASSGSVRVGYTF. CDR3 in DNA: TGTGCCAGTAGTGGGTCGGTGAGGGTTGGCTACACCTTC.

V is TRBV5-1 and J is TRBJ1-1; D gene unclear. V was trimmed by 1 base and J by 1 base, leaving 11 bases between them. The CDR3 has 15 amino acids. The germline CDR1 and CDR2 sequences are SGHRS and YFSETQ. Here the CDR3 reads CASSLFSGRNTEAFF. The CDR3 region has the DNA TGCGCCAGCAGCTTGTTTAGCGGCAGGAACACTGAAGCTTTCTTT.

CDR3 DNA: TGCGCCAGCAGCCAAGACCCTGGGGGGGCGGGAGGAAGAGGTGAGCAGTTCTTC. It yields the protein CASSQDPGGAGGRGEQFF. J is TRBJ2-1 and V is TRBV4-3, with 8 nucleotides matching TRBD2. V lost 0 bases to trimming and J lost 9 bases; unmatched junction nucleotides: 16. This CDR3 is 18 amino acids long. Per germline, CDR1 LGHNA and CDR2 YSLEER.

The chain recombines TRBV13 with TRBJ2-7; D gene ambiguous. CDR3 length: 15 amino acids. Germline V gene data show CDR1 as PRHDT and CDR2 as FYEKMQ (reference sequence). The V gene lost 3 bases and the J gene lost 3 bases, with 15 bases spanning the gap. The chain's CDR3 is CASSFSPGQVYEQYF. CDR3 in DNA: TGTGCCAGCAGCTTCTCCCCCGGCCAGGTCTACGAGCAGTACTTC.

The rearrangement joins TRBV7-8 to TRBJ1-6; 9 bases match TRBD1. There are 16 residues in the CDR3. V lost 4 bases to trimming and J lost 8 bases; unmatched junction nucleotides: 9. The germline V gene has CDR1 SGHVS and CDR2 FQNEAQ. The CDR3 spells CASSSPGTGKDSPLHF. Here the CDR3 DNA reads TGTGCCAGCAGCTCCCCCGGGACAGGGAAGGATTCACCCCTCCACTTT.

This chain links TRBV6-8 with TRBJ2-3, with 12 bases matching TRBD2. Germline V lookup: CDR1 MNHGY, CDR2 SAAAGT. V dropped 6 bases and J dropped 2; count of bases not matched to a gene: 12. The CDR3 has 18 amino acids. Here the CDR3 reads CASRPLAGGTGITDTQYF. The CDR3 DNA reads TGTGCCAGCAGGCCACTAGCGGGGGGTACAGGGATCACAGATACGCAGTATTTT.

The V gene is TRBV4-3, the J gene TRBJ2-2, with 11 bases fitting TRBD2. The germline V gene has CDR1 LGHNA and CDR2 YSLEER. CDR3 size: 16 residues. V lost 2 bases, J lost 4 bases, and 3 bases stayed unmatched. The CDR3 DNA reads as TGCGCCAGCAGCCAAACTAGCGGGAGCGCCACCGGGGAGCTGTTTTTT. Its translation is CASSQTSGSATGELFF.

This clone came up a few times. The rearrangement links TRBV5-1 to TRBJ2-7; 11 bases fit TRBD2. Germline V gene data show CDR1 as SGHRS and CDR2 as YFSETQ. The CDR3 is 15 amino acids. The ends lost 4 bases at V and 4 bases at J; junction bases unmatched: 7. In nucleotides, the CDR3 is TGCGCCAGCAGCATACTAGCGGGAGATAGGTACGAGCAGTACTTC. It codes for CASSILAGDRYEQYF. Variable domain in full (rest from reference TRBV5-1 and TRBJ2-7): KAGVTQTPRYLIKTRGQQVTLSCSPISGHRSVSWYQQTPGQGLQFLFEYFSETQRNKGNFPGRFSGRQFSNSRSEMNVSTLELGDSALYLCASSILAGDRYEQYFGPGTRLTVT.

J is TRBJ1-1 and V is TRBV28; possibly TRBD1 for D (5 bases). The CDR3 runs 13 residues. CDR1 MDHEN and CDR2 SYDVKM come from the germline V gene. Trimming took 7 bases from V and 3 from J, leaving 12 bases between them. The CDR3 region is CASTGGLDTEAFF. CDR3 bases: TGTGCCAGCACGGGGGGGTTGGACACTGAAGCTTTCTTT.